The 20 T cell receptor beta chains listed next were all sequenced from one sample in a study of blood T cells in healthy people across ages. The second PCR ran 7 to 11 cycles with a sample-barcoded 5' primer and J-beta primers. TCRdb reanalysed the 5' RACE reads using MiXCR and keeps one entry per CDR3 protein. Seen here are about 1.6 million distinct CDR3 sequences, 30% to 40% observed once, and the top ten hold over 9%. The sequenced material came from blood. The receptors here all came from a woman aged 25 to 39 in good health.

Details on this clonotype: Germline is not matched at one junction end, which may reflect a read error. This chain joins TRBV27 and TRBJ2-1, with 10 bases lining up with TRBD2. The CDR3 extends over 16 amino acids. In germline, CDR1 is MNHEY, CDR2 SMNVEV (reference sequence). The CDR3: CASSIVAGGSSNEQFF. The CDR3 region has the DNA TGTGCCAGCAGTATAGTAGCGGGGGGATCCTCCAATGAGCAGTTCTTC.

The chain recombines TRBV10-3 with TRBJ2-3; 8 bases agree with TRBD2. Germline CDR1 ENHRY, CDR2 SYGVKD. This CDR3 comprises 15 residues. Losses at the gene ends were 9 bases for V and 0 bases for J; bases not matched to a gene: 8. CDR3 in DNA: TGTGCCATTTTAGAGCGGGGGAGGAGCACAGATACGCAGTATTTT. Encoded protein: CAILERGRSTDTQYF.

This clonotype was seen more than once but under ten times. The chain carries TRBV7-9 and TRBJ1-1, with D maybe TRBD1 (5 bases). CDR1 is SEHNR, CDR2 FQNEAQ, per germline (reference sequence). Between the trimmed V and J ends, which lost 4 bases and 4 bases, there was a span of 10 bases. This CDR3 contains 13 residues. The DNA for the CDR3 is TGTGCCAGCAGCTCCCCGGGGGGCACTGAAGCTTTCTTT. It encodes CASSSPGGTEAFF.

This sequence joins TRBV5-1 and TRBJ1-1, with 7 bases matching TRBD1. Germline CDR1 reads SGHRS; CDR2 reads YFSETQ. J lost 4 bases, V lost 4 bases, and 10 bases had no gene match. The CDR3 has 15 amino acids. CDR3 bases: TGCGCCAGCAGCCGACAGCCGAGACAGGGCACTGAAGCTTTCTTT. It encodes CASSRQPRQGTEAFF.

This clonotype was detected many times. Sequence at one end of the junction differs from germline and may be a read error. The rearrangement joins TRBV18 to TRBJ2-7; 10 bases are a match to TRBD1. Germline V gene data show CDR1 as KGHSH and CDR2 as LQKENI. The length of the CDR3 is 14 residues. The DNA of the CDR3 is TGCGCCAGCAGCCCGGGACAGGGGACCTACGAGCAGTACTTC. Translating it yields CASSPGQGTYEQYF.

The chain combines TRBV6-5 with TRBJ1-5, with D perhaps matching TRBD1 (6 bases). V dropped 7 bases and J dropped 7 bases, with 14 bases sitting between them. CDR3 length: 13 residues. Germline V gives CDR1 MNHEY, CDR2 SVGAGI. CDR3 bases: TGTGCCAGCAACGGGGGGCGAGGACAGCCCCAGCATTTT. Its translation: CASNGGRGQPQHF.

This clonotype was observed a few times. The chain combines TRBV28 with TRBJ2-5; 10 positions agree with TRBD2. Germline V gene data show CDR1 as MDHEN and CDR2 as SYDVKM. J gave up 1 base and V 6 bases, and 8 bases lay outside the gene matches. The CDR3 sequence is 16 residues long. The CDR3 reads CASSRISGRVQETQYF. CDR3 DNA sequence: TGTGCCAGCAGCCGGATCAGCGGGAGGGTCCAAGAGACCCAGTACTTC.

There are a few counts of this clonotype. This rearrangement joins TRBV11-1 to TRBJ2-1, with TRBD2 identical over 14 bases. CDR1 SGHAT and CDR2 FQDESV come from the germline V gene (reference sequence). CDR3 length equals 17 residues. With V trimmed by 5 bases and J by 2 bases, 5 bases remained unmatched. The CDR3 region has the DNA TGTGCCAGCAGCAGGACTAGCGGGGGGCCGACCTACAATGAGCAGTTCTTC. It translates to CASSRTSGGPTYNEQFF.

This sequence joins TRBV24-1 and TRBJ1-4; TRBD1 aligns across 7 bases. Germline V lookup: CDR1 KGHDR, CDR2 SFDVKD. V shed 5 bases and J 7 bases; nucleotides not matched to a gene: 9. The CDR3 has 15 residues. The DNA for the CDR3 is TGTGCCACCAGTGCCCTAGACAGGGATAGTGAAAAACTGTTTTTT. This codes for CATSALDRDSEKLFF.

A few counts support this clonotype. V is TRBV27 and J is TRBJ1-1; TRBD1 aligns across 11 bases. This CDR3 spans 16 amino acids. Germline CDR1 MNHEY, CDR2 SMNVEV (reference sequence). Trimming cost V 6 bases and J 4 bases; bases outside gene matches: 10. CDR3 in amino acids: CASRPRTGGRITEAFF. DNA of the CDR3: TGTGCCAGCAGACCCCGGACAGGGGGCAGGATCACTGAAGCTTTCTTT.

V gene TRBV6-5 combines with J gene TRBJ1-4; D is possibly TRBD1 (5 bases). Germline-derived CDR1 and CDR2 are MNHEY and SVGAGI. The CDR3 sequence is 13 residues long. With 6 bases removed from V and 7 bases from J, the gap between germline ends came to 12 bases. CDR3 sequence reads: CASSGGFGEKLFF. In DNA, the CDR3 is TGTGCCAGCAGCGGGGGGTTCGGTGAAAAACTGTTTTTT.

This clonotype was counted a single time. CDR3: CASTTDILSNQPQHF. The CDR3 nucleotides are TGTGCCAGCACTACGGACATTCTTAGCAATCAGCCCCAGCATTTT. The rearrangement joins TRBV6-1 to TRBJ1-5; TRBD1 might be the D (5 bases). In germline, CDR1 is MNHNS, CDR2 SASEGT. The CDR3 sequence is 15 residues long. Trimming stripped 7 bases from V and 0 bases from J, with 13 bases between.

With regard to this clonotype: This could be a read error, since a much larger clone is one nucleotide away. The chain combines TRBV7-9 with TRBJ2-7, with D unclear. The germline gives CDR1 SEHNR, CDR2 FQNEAQ (reference sequence). This CDR3 spans 12 amino acids. The chain's CDR3 is CASGFGDYEQYF. CDR3 bases: TGTGCCAGCGGCTTCGGTGATTACGAGCAGTACTTC.

This chain links TRBV7-2 with TRBJ2-1, with D possibly being TRBD2 (6 bases). CDR1 is SGHTA, CDR2 FQGNSA, per germline. V was clipped by 5 bases and J by 8 bases, with 13 bases between them. The CDR3 runs to 13 residues. The CDR3 nucleotides are TGTGCCAGCAGCCGCGGGGTCCGGGATGAGCAGTTCTTC. Its protein is CASSRGVRDEQFF. The full variable domain, rest sourced from reference TRBV7-2 and TRBJ2-1, is GAGVSQSPSNKVTEKGKDVELRCDPISGHTALYWYRQSLGQGLEFLIYFQGNSAPDKSGLPSDRFSAERTGGSVSTLTIQRTQQEDSAVYLCASSRGVRDEQFFGPGTRLTVL.

This clonotype turned up a few times. The V call is TRBV27, the J call TRBJ2-7; 12 nucleotides match TRBD2. The germline V gene encodes CDR1 MNHEY and CDR2 SMNVEV (reference sequence). J gave up 6 bases and V 6 bases, and 9 bases lay outside the gene matches. The CDR3 contains 15 residues. In DNA, the CDR3 is TGTGCCAGCAGGGGACTAGCGGGCCCTCCGGGCGAGCAGTACTTC. This translates into CASRGLAGPPGEQYF.

About this clonotype: Since a much larger clone is just one base distant, this may be a read error. The chain has TRBV20-1 and TRBJ2-1, with 11 nucleotides matching TRBD2. This CDR3 spans 14 amino acids. J gave up 9 bases and V 6 bases, and 10 bases lay outside the gene matches. Germline assignment: CDR1 DFQATT and CDR2 SNEGSKA (reference sequence). The CDR3 reads CSARIAGGPGEQFF. CDR3 sequence (DNA): TGCAGTGCGAGGATAGCGGGAGGGCCGGGTGAGCAGTTCTTC.

The gene calls are TRBV6-1 and TRBJ2-5; D not certain. Trimming took 2 bases from V and 11 from J, leaving 15 bases between them. The V gene's germline CDR1 is MNHNS and CDR2 SASEGT. The CDR3 sequence is 13 residues long. Written as DNA, the CDR3 is TGTGCCAGCAGTGAACAGAATACCTACGGGCAGTACTTC. The encoded protein is CASSEQNTYGQYF.

The V and J genes are TRBV7-9 and TRBJ2-1; the D gene is possibly TRBD2 (5 bases). Germline V lookup: CDR1 SEHNR, CDR2 FQNEAQ (reference sequence). The V end lost 6 bases, the J end lost 13 bases, and 16 bases lay between the germline ends. The CDR3 spans 12 residues. The CDR3 loop is CASSHSSGGQFF. The CDR3 coding sequence is TGTGCCAGCAGTCATAGCAGCGGAGGTCAGTTCTTC.

The gene calls are TRBV15 and TRBJ2-4, with no clear D. Germline-derived CDR1 and CDR2 are LNHNV and YYDKDF (reference sequence). CDR3 length equals 17 residues. The V end lost 1 base, the J end lost 0 bases, and 13 bases lay between the germline ends. DNA of the CDR3: TGTGCCACCAGCAGAGGAGGCGCCACGGTAGCCAAAAACATTCAGTACTTC. Encoded protein: CATSRGGATVAKNIQYF.

This clonotype was counted only a few times. This chain connects TRBV7-2 to TRBJ1-4; no clear D gene. This CDR3 region has 13 residues. The ends were cut back, 1 base at V and 6 bases at J, with 6 bases in the middle. Germline loops: CDR1 SGHTA, CDR2 FQGNSA. CDR3 loop: CASSLVRYEKLFF. As DNA, the CDR3 is TGTGCCAGCAGCTTAGTAAGATATGAAAAACTGTTTTTT.